This T cell receptor beta chain was captured by sequencing in a study of T cells in Graves' hyperthyroidism and ophthalmopathy. Study-wide points: By a 13 V-J model, ophthalmopathy was set apart from stable hyperthyroidism.

Uncontrolled infection, other autoimmune disease, pregnancy or lactation disqualified patients from enrolment. The diagnostic basis comprised clinical symptoms, serum thyroxine and TRAb, thyroid ultrasound and orbital computed tomography. This clonotype showed up just a few times. Its antigen remains unknown. The CDR3 covers 13 residues. In germline, CDR1 is MNHNS, CDR2 SASEGT. V shed 6 bases, J shed 3 bases, and the junction held 4 bases outside the gene matches. TCR beta CDR3 regions were amplified from RNA. Primed by the HTBI set, a first-round RT-PCR was run on the TCR CDR3. TCRdb independently ran MiXCR on the multiplex PCR reads; one entry per CDR3 protein. The table has about 590,000 distinct CDR3 sequences, less than 20% seen once.

The sequencing input was blood. This receptor was taken from a woman aged 30 to 39 with Graves' hyperthyroidism. The chain recombines TRBV6-1 with TRBJ1-2, with TRBD1 matching 7 bases. The CDR3 DNA reads TGTGCCAGCAGCGTGGGACAGTACTATGGCTACACCTTC. Residues: CASSVGQYYGYTF.